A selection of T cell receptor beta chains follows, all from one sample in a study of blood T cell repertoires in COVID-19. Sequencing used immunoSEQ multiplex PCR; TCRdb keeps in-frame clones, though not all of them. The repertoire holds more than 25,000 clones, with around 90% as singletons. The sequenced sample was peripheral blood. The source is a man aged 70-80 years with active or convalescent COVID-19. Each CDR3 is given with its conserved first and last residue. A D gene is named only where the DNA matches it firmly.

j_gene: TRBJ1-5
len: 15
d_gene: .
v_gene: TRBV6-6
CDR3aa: CASREDSVGNQPQHF
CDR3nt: TGTGCCAGCAGAGAGGACAGCGTTGGCAATCAGCCCCAGCATTTT

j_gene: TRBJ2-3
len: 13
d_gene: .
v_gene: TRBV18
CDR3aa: CASSSNPGDTQYF
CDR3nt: TGTGCCAGCTCATCCAACCCGGGGGATACGCAGTATTTT

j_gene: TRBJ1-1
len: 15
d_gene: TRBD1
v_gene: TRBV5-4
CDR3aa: CASSTIRTGGTEAFF
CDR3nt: TGTGCCAGCAGCACCATCAGGACAGGAGGGACTGAAGCTTTCTTT

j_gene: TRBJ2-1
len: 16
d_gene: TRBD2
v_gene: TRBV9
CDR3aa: CASSVATLTSGDEQFF
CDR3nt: TGTGCCAGCAGCGTAGCTACCCTGACTAGCGGGGATGAGCAGTTCTTC

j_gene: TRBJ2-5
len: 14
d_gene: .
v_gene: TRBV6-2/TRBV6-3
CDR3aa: CASSPYRLRETQYF
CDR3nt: TGTGCCAGCAGTCCCTACAGGCTGCGAGAGACCCAGTACTTC

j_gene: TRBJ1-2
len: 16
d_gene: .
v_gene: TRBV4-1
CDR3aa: CASSQEAAAGVYGYTF
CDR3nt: TGCGCCAGCAGCCAAGAAGCAGCGGCAGGGGTCTATGGCTACACCTTC

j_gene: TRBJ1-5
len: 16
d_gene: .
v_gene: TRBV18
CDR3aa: CASSPQQLSGNQPQHF
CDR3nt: TGTGCCAGCTCACCACAGCAGCTCTCCGGGAATCAGCCCCAGCATTTT

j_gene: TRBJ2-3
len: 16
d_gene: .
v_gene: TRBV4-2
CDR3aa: CASSQGAGAFTDTQYF
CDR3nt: TGTGCCAGCAGCCAAGGGGCGGGGGCGTTCACAGATACGCAGTATTTT

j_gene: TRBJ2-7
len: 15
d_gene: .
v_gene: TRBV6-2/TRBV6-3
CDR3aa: CASSYSGTPDHEQYF
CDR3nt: TGTGCCAGCAGTTACTCCGGGACACCTGATCACGAGCAGTACTTC

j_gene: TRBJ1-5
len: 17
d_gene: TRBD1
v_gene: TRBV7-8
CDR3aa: CASSQSGQGAWNQPQHF
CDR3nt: TGTGCCAGCAGCCAATCGGGACAGGGGGCTTGGAATCAGCCCCAGCATTTT